This T cell receptor (beta chain) was identified during a study of cytomegalovirus exposure and HLA in healthy donors. Findings and limits, study-wide: With later analysis, a missense DCLRE1C variant became linked to TCR beta V- and J-gene trimming. The authors later found TCR association rates varying by HLA locus, with DRB1 most and HLA-C fewest. Later analysis identified around 15,000 TCR beta sequences associated with HLA alleles, using a false discovery rate threshold of 0.05.

CDR3 length equals 17 residues. The V segment lost 3 bases and the J segment 5 bases; nucleotides outside the gene matches: 8. Germline loops: CDR1 SNHLY, CDR2 FYNNEI. Both 60 Vbeta primers and 13 Jbeta primers went into the PCR. Here immunoSEQ multiplex PCR was the method, and the copy in TCRdb shows in-frame clones only, minus some. The sample holds about 140,000 clones; 76% are singletons and the top ten take 3% to 3.5%. Remarks on this clone: Its matching antigen is unknown.

This clonotype originated in a male donor in good health and CMV-seronegative. Sequencing was done on a sample of PBMCs. The J gene is TRBJ2-1, the V gene TRBV2; TRBD2 aligns across 12 bases. The CDR3 region has the DNA TGTGCCAGCAGTGATTTGCTAGCGGGAGGGGCTAACAATGAGCAGTTCTTC. Protein product: CASSDLLAGGANNEQFF.